The 21 T cell receptor beta chains below were found in one sample sequenced in a study of blood T cell repertoires in COVID-19 (dated by TCRdb to 2020 to 2022). Library method: the immunoSEQ multiplex PCR assay. Sourced from immuneACCESS, this table was stored by TCRdb with only in-frame sequences that have V and J called. A share of the clones is absent; for the studies checked, an unresolved V gene accounts for under half, and the remainder has no known explanation. The sample includes roughly 200,000 clones, with around 75% observed a single time. Nearly 6% of the sample is taken by the ten largest. Material for sequencing was peripheral blood. Receptor source: a woman aged 40-49 years with COVID-19, enrolled during active disease.

The chain employs TRBV11-3 and TRBJ2-3; 13 nucleotides match TRBD2. The CDR3 length is 16 residues. Germline V gives CDR1 SGHNT, CDR2 YENEEA. V lost 5 bases to trimming and J lost 2 bases; unmatched junction nucleotides: 4. Here the CDR3 DNA reads TGTGCCAGCAGCGCGGGACTAGCGGGGCCCACAGATACGCAGTATTTT. It specifies CASSAGLAGPTDTQYF.

The chain links TRBV5-6 to TRBJ2-5; 15 bases are shared with TRBD2. In germline, CDR1 is SGHDT, CDR2 YYEEEE. The CDR3 spans 18 residues. V was pared by 3 bases and J by 4 bases, with 10 bases of the junction left unmatched. CDR3 loop: CASSWPPGLAGGGETQYF. DNA for the CDR3: TGTGCCAGCAGCTGGCCACCGGGACTAGCGGGAGGTGGAGAGACCCAGTACTTC.

This sequence joins TRBV7-2 and TRBJ1-6, with TRBD1 as a possible D gene (6 bases). This CDR3 has 17 amino acids. V was clipped by 5 bases and J by 0 bases, with 14 bases between them. CDR1 and CDR2 from the germline V gene are SGHTA and FQGNSA. CDR3 residues: CASSPRGPFSYNSPLHF. The CDR3 DNA reads as TGTGCCAGCAGCCCCAGGGGACCCTTCTCCTATAATTCACCCCTCCACTTT.

The chain carries TRBV7-8 and TRBJ1-3; D is unclear. Between the trimmed V and J ends, which lost 0 bases and 0 bases, there was a span of 9 bases. This CDR3 is built from 16 residues. Germline V gene data show CDR1 as SGHVS and CDR2 as FQNEAQ. CDR3 loop: CASSLAGIPSGNTIYF. As DNA, the CDR3 is TGTGCCAGCAGCTTAGCCGGGATTCCCTCTGGAAACACCATATATTTT.

The rearrangement joins TRBV6-6 to TRBJ2-2; D may be TRBD1 (5 bases). Trimming took off 8 bases at V and 7 bases at J, with 11 bases between the two ends. The CDR3 has 12 amino acids. Per germline, CDR1 MNHNY and CDR2 SVGAGI (reference sequence). CDR3 region: CASAAQGGELFF. Written as DNA, the CDR3 is TGTGCCAGCGCTGCCCAGGGCGGGGAGCTGTTTTTT.

This chain joins TRBV12-3 or TRBV12-4 and TRBJ1-5; TRBD1 is a possible D gene (6 bases). The length of the CDR3 is 13 residues. The V end lost 6 bases, the J end lost 7 bases, and 13 bases lay between the germline ends. The CDR3 protein is CASRVSGGQPQHF. CDR3 DNA: TGTGCCAGCAGAGTATCGGGGGGCCAGCCCCAGCATTTT.

The chain couples TRBV5-1 to TRBJ1-1, with TRBD1 identical over 10 bases. Germline V lookup: CDR1 SGHRS, CDR2 YFSETQ. This CDR3 comprises 17 residues. The trim removed 1 base at V and 1 base at J, leaving 7 bases unmatched. CDR3 residues: CASSLKGTGAANTEAFF. In nucleotides, the CDR3 is TGCGCCAGCAGCTTGAAAGGGACAGGGGCCGCGAACACTGAAGCTTTCTTT.

The V gene is TRBV7-9, the J gene TRBJ1-2, with 7 positions matching TRBD1. Germline values: CDR1 SEHNR, CDR2 FQNEAQ (reference sequence). This CDR3 comprises 17 residues. V trimming: 4 bases; J trimming: 7 bases; junction bases outside the gene matches: 18. CDR3 sequence: CASSSSPGQAAGVGYTF. The CDR3 nucleotides read TGTGCCAGCAGCTCTAGCCCCGGACAGGCGGCCGGGGTTGGCTACACCTTC. The full variable domain, in which reference TRBV7-9 and TRBJ1-2 provide the parts outside the CDR3, is DTGVSQNPRHKITKRGQNVTFRCDPISEHNRLYWYRQTLGQGPEFLTYFQNEAQLEKSRLLSDRFSAERPKGSFSTLEIQRTEQGDSAMYLCASSSSPGQAAGVGYTFGSGTRLTVV.

The V gene is TRBV10-3, the J gene TRBJ2-1, with TRBD2 as a possible D gene (5 bases). The CDR3 sequence is 14 residues long. The V end lost 6 bases, the J end lost 9 bases, and 18 bases lay between the germline ends. Germline lookup yields CDR1 ENHRY and CDR2 SYGVKD. The CDR3 DNA is TGTGCCATCAGCCCCCCCGGGGAATGGGTTGAGCAGTTCTTC. Residues: CAISPPGEWVEQFF.

This chain uses TRBV9 with TRBJ2-1; D remains ambiguous. With 7 bases removed from V and 2 bases from J, the gap between germline ends came to 7 bases. This CDR3 spans 12 amino acids. The germline V gene has CDR1 SGDLS and CDR2 YYNGEE. DNA for the CDR3: TGTGCCAGCTCTAATGCCTACAATGAGCAGTTCTTC. The encoded protein is CASSNAYNEQFF.

This rearrangement joins TRBV11-3 to TRBJ1-1; D is unresolved. The germline V gene encodes CDR1 SGHNT and CDR2 YENEEA. The V end lost 3 bases, the J end lost 4 bases, and 9 bases lay between the germline ends. The CDR3 has 13 residues. For the CDR3, the DNA is TGTGCCAGCAGCTTCGCGGAGGGCACTGAAGCTTTCTTT. Protein sequence: CASSFAEGTEAFF.

As DNA, the CDR3 is TGTGCCAGCAGTCGCGTCCAGGACACTGAAGCTTTCTTT. Its protein is CASSRVQDTEAFF. V usage is TRBV6-5 and J usage is TRBJ1-1; D unclear. The V gene lost 5 bases and the J gene lost 3 bases, with 10 bases spanning the gap. Germline CDR1 reads MNHEY; CDR2 reads SVGAGI. The CDR3 spans 13 residues.

This chain's CDR3 is CAWRGSGHEQYF. The CDR3 nucleotides read TGTGCCTGGAGGGGTTCAGGGCACGAGCAGTACTTC. The chain couples TRBV30 to TRBJ2-7, with D possibly matching TRBD1 (5 bases). The V end was cut by 3 bases, the J end by 5 bases, with 11 bases between. The germline V gene encodes CDR1 GTSNPN and CDR2 SVGIG (reference sequence). The CDR3 loop spans 12 amino acids.

The rearrangement joins TRBV3-1 (or the pseudogene TRBV3-2) to TRBJ2-3; TRBD2 is a possible D gene (5 bases). The CDR3 has 13 amino acids. With 3 bases removed from V and 8 bases from J, the gap between germline ends came to 12 bases. Germline V CDR1 and CDR2: LGHDT, YNNKEL (reference sequence). The DNA for the CDR3 is TGTGCCAGCAGCCAGAGAACGGCGGGTACGCAGTATTTT. Its translation is CASSQRTAGTQYF.

The chain uses TRBV19 and TRBJ1-2; D is unresolved. Germline loops: CDR1 LNHDA, CDR2 SQIVND (reference sequence). CDR3 length: 14 amino acids. V shed 8 bases and J shed 7 bases, with 20 bases lying between them. The CDR3 spells CASLPRSREGGYTF. DNA of the CDR3: TGTGCCAGTCTCCCCCGGAGCAGAGAGGGTGGCTACACCTTC.

V and J are TRBV11-2 and TRBJ1-1; D unclear. The V gene lost 2 bases and the J gene lost 1 base, with 5 bases spanning the gap. CDR3 length equals 13 residues. Per germline, CDR1 SGHAT and CDR2 FQNNGV. This CDR3 reads CASSLRQNTEAFF. The DNA for the CDR3 is TGTGCCAGCAGCTTACGACAGAACACTGAAGCTTTCTTT.

The chain has TRBV4-1 and TRBJ1-2, with 7 bases matching TRBD1. Germline CDR1 MGHRA, CDR2 YSYEKL. After removal of 0 bases from V and 5 bases from J, the junction contained 6 bases not matched to a gene. This CDR3 comprises 15 residues. CDR3 amino acids: CASSQEVLTGYGYTF. In DNA, the CDR3 is TGCGCCAGCAGCCAAGAGGTTTTGACAGGGTATGGCTACACCTTC.

This chain links TRBV7-3 with TRBJ2-3; a possible D gene is TRBD2 (6 bases). This CDR3 has 14 amino acids. Per the germline V gene, CDR1 is SGHTA and CDR2 is FQGTGA. Trimming cost V 2 bases and J 3 bases, with 9 bases left between them. CDR3 nucleotides: TGTGCCAGCAGCTTATCGGGAGCTACAGATACGCAGTATTTT. This codes for CASSLSGATDTQYF.

The chain has TRBV7-3 and TRBJ2-5; 14 bases map to TRBD2. The CDR3 has 16 residues. Trimming took 4 bases from V and 5 from J; bases not matched to a gene: 6. Germline V gene lookup returns CDR1 SGHTA and CDR2 FQGTGA. The DNA of the CDR3 is TGTGCCAGCAGCTACGGACGGACTAGCGGGGGGGAGACCCAGTACTTC. Translated: CASSYGRTSGGETQYF.

This clone was picked up a small number of times. The rearrangement uses TRBV27 and TRBJ2-7; D is unclear. This CDR3 is 13 amino acids long. The V and J ends lost 8 bases and 2 bases respectively, with 13 bases between them. Germline V gives CDR1 MNHEY, CDR2 SMNVEV (reference sequence). The CDR3 region has the DNA TGTGCCAGCGCATTGAGCACAGCCTACGAGCAGTACTTC. It codes for CASALSTAYEQYF.

The chain is built from TRBV27 and TRBJ1-1; TRBD1 matches at 7 bases. Trimming at V came to 4 bases and at J to 7 bases, leaving 3 bases not matched to a gene. The CDR3 is 12 amino acids. Germline V gives CDR1 MNHEY, CDR2 SMNVEV (reference sequence). The CDR3 is CASSSRTGEAFF. DNA of the CDR3: TGTGCCAGCAGTTCCCGGACAGGTGAAGCTTTCTTT.